This T cell receptor beta chain was documented in a study of blood T cell repertoires in COVID-19. About the study: From T cells, B-cell-depleted T cells, or PBMCs came the material, which was cDNA or gDNA.

Methods used by the authors: Estimation of nucleated cell counts was performed using reference gene primer amplification. Only in-frame clones appear in the TCRdb table, and some are missing; sequencing was by immunoSEQ multiplex PCR. V and J calls and clone size come straight from that table; D and trimming were deduced from the DNA. Of about 400,000 clones in the sample, approximately 91% are singletons; the top ten hold 2% to 2.5%. Individuals aged about 18 to 90 years were recruited from 24 US areas. Participants' own reports of clinical history determined their cohort assignment. This receptor was taken from a woman in her thirties or forties with acute COVID-19. Sequences were obtained from PBMCs or T cells enriched from blood (not recorded which).

Here the CDR3 DNA reads TGCGCCAGCAGCCATCCCCTAGCGGGGGCAAAACAGAAACAAGAGACCCAGTACTTC. As protein: CASSHPLAGAKQKQETQYF. This rearrangement joins TRBV4-1 to TRBJ2-5; TRBD2 matches at 10 bases. The CDR3 is 19 residues long. V gave up 3 bases and J gave up 2 bases; unmatched junction bases: 15. The V gene's germline CDR1 is MGHRA and CDR2 YSYEKL.